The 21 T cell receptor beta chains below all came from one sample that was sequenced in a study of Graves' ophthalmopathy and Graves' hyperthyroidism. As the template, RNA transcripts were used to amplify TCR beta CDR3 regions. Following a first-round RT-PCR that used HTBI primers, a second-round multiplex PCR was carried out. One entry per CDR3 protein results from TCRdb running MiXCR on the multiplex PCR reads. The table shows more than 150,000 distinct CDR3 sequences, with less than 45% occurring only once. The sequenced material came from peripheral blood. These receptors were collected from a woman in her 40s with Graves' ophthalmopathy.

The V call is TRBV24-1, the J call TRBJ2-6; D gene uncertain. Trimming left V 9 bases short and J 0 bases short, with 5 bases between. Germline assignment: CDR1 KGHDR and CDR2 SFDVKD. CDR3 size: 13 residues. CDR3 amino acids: CATGPSGANVLTF. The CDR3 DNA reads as TGTGCCACCGGACCCTCTGGGGCCAACGTCCTGACTTTC.

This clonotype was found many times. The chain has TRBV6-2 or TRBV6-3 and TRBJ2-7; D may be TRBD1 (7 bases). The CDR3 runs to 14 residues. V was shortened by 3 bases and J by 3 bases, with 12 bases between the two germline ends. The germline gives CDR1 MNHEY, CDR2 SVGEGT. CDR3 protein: CASSYRQGGYEQYF. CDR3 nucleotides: TGTGCCAGCAGTTATCGACAGGGAGGCTACGAGCAGTACTTC.

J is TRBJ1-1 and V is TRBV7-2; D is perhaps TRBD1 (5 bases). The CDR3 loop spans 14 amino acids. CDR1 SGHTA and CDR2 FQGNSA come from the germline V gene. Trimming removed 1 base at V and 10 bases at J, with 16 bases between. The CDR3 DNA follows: TGTGCCAGCAGCTTAGATGCAGGGATTGGTGGAGCTTTCTTT. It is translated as CASSLDAGIGGAFF.

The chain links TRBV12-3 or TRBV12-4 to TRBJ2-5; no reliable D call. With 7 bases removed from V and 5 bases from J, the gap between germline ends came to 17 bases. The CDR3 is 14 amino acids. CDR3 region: CASTHELGKETQYF. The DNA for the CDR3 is TGTGCCAGCACCCACGAGTTAGGGAAGGAGACCCAGTACTTC.

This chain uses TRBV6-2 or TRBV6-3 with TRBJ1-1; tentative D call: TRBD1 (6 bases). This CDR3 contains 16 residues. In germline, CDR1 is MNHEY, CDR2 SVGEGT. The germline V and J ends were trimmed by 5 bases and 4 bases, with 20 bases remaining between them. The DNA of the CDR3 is TGTGCCAGCAGTCCCATGGACAGAAGCATGAGCACTGAAGCTTTCTTT. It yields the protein CASSPMDRSMSTEAFF.

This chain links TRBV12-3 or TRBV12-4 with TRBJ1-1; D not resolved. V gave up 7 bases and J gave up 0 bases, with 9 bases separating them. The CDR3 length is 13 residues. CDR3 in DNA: TGTGCCAGCAATAACTACCTGAACACTGAAGCTTTCTTT. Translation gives CASNNYLNTEAFF.

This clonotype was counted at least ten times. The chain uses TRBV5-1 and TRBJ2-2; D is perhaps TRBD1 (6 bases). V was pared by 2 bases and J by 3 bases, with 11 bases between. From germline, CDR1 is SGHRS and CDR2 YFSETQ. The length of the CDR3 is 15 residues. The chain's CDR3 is CASSFTGSDTGELFF. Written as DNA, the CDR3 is TGCGCCAGCAGCTTCACAGGGAGTGACACCGGGGAGCTGTTTTTT. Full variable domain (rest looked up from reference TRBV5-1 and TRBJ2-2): KAGVTQTPRYLIKTRGQQVTLSCSPISGHRSVSWYQQTPGQGLQFLFEYFSETQRNKGNFPGRFSGRQFSNSRSEMNVSTLELGDSALYLCASSFTGSDTGELFFGEGSRLTVL.

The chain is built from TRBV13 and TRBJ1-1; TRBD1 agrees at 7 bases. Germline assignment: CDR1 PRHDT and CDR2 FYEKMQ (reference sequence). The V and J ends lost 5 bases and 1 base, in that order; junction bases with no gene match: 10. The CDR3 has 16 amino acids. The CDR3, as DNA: TGTGCCAGCAGCGACACGGGACAGCGGACGAACACTGAAGCTTTCTTT. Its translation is CASSDTGQRTNTEAFF. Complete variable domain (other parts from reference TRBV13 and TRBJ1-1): AAGVIQSPRHLIKEKRETATLKCYPIPRHDTVYWYQQGPGQDPQFLISFYEKMQSDKGSIPDRFSAQQFSDYHSELNMSSLELGDSALYFCASSDTGQRTNTEAFFGQGTRLTVV.

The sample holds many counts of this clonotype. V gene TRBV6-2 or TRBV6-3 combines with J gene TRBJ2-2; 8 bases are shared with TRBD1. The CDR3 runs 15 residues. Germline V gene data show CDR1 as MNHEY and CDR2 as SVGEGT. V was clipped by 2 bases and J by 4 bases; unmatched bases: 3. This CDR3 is CASSYRQGITGELFF. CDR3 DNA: TGTGCCAGCAGTTACAGACAGGGGATCACCGGGGAGCTGTTTTTT.

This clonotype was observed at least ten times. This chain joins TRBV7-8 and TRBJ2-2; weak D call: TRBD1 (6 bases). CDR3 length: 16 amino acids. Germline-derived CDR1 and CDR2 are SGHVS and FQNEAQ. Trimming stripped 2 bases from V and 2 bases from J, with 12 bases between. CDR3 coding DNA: TGTGCCAGCAGCTTAAATTCAGGGGTCAACACCGGGGAGCTGTTTTTT. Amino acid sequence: CASSLNSGVNTGELFF.

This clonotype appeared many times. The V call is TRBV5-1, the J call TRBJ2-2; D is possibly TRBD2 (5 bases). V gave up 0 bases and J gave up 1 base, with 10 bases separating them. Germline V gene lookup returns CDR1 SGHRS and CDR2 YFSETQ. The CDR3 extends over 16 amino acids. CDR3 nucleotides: TGCGCCAGCAGCTTGGCCCCGGGAAGGAACACCGGGGAGCTGTTTTTT. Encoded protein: CASSLAPGRNTGELFF.

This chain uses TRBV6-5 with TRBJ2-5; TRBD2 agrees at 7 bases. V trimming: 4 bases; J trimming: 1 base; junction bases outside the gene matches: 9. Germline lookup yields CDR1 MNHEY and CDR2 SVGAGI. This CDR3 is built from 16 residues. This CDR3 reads CASSSPGGFGQETQYF. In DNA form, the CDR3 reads TGTGCCAGCAGTTCCCCCGGGGGGTTCGGCCAAGAGACCCAGTACTTC.

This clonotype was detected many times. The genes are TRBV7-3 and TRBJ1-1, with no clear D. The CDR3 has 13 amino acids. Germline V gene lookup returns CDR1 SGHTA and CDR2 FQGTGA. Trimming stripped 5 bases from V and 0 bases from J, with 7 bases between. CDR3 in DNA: TGTGCCAGCAGCCCGGCTGTGAACACTGAAGCTTTCTTT. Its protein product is CASSPAVNTEAFF.

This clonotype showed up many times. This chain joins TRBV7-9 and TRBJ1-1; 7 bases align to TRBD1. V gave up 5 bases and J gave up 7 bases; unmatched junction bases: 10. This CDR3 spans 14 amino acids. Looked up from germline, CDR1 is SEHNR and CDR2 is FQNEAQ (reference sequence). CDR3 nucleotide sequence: TGTGCCAGCAGCACCACGACAGGGTGGGGTGAAGCTTTCTTT. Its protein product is CASSTTTGWGEAFF.

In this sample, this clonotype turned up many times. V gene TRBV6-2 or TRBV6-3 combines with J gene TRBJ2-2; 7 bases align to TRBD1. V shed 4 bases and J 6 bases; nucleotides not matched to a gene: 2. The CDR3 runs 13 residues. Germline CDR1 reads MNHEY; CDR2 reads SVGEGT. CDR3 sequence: CASSLTGPGELFF. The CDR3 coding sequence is TGTGCCAGCAGTTTGACAGGGCCCGGGGAGCTGTTTTTT.

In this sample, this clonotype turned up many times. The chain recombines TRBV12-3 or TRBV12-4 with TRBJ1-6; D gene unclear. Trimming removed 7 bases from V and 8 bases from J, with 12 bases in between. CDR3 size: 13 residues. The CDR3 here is CASTPFQDSPLHF. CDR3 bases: TGTGCCAGCACCCCCTTCCAAGATTCACCCCTCCACTTT.

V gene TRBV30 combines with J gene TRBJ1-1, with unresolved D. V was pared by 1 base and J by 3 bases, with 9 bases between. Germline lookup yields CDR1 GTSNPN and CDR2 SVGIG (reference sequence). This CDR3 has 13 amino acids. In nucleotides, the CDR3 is TGTGCCTGGAGTGGGAGGGAGGACACTGAAGCTTTCTTT. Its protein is CAWSGREDTEAFF.

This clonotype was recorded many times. The CDR3 loop reads CSARSASGSYEQYF. The CDR3 coding sequence is TGCAGTGCTAGGTCGGCTAGCGGATCCTACGAGCAGTACTTC. The rearrangement joins TRBV20-1 to TRBJ2-7; 7 bases match TRBD2. The CDR3 has 14 amino acids. Germline CDR1 and CDR2: DFQATT and SNEGSKA (reference sequence). The ends lost 3 bases at V and 1 base at J; junction bases unmatched: 6.

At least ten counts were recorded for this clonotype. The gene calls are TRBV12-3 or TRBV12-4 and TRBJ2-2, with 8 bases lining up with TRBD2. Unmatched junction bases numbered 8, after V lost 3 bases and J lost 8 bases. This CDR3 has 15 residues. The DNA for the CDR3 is TGTGCCAGCAGTTTCCCGCTAGCGGGTGCTGGGGAGCTGTTTTTT. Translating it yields CASSFPLAGAGELFF.

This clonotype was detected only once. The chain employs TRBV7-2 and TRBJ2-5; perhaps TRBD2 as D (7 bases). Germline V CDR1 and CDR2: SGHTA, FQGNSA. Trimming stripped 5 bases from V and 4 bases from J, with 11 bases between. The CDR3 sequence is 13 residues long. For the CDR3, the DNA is TGTGCCAGCAGCATGAGGGGGGGAGAGACCCAGTACTTC. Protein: CASSMRGGETQYF.

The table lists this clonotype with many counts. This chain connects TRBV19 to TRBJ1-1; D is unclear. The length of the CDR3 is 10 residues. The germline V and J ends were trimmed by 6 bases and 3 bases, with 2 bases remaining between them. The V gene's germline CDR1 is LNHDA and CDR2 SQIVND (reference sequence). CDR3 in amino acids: CASRDTEAFF. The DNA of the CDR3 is TGTGCCAGTAGGGACACTGAAGCTTTCTTT.